The rows below give T cell receptor beta chains drawn from one sample of a study of T-cell memory formation after mild COVID-19. MiXCR, applied by TCRdb to the 5' RACE reads, yields one record per CDR3 protein. Among around 130,000 distinct CDR3 sequences listed, 13% to 15% were seen once. Sequenced: PBMCs or a T cell subset sorted from them (not recorded which). The receptors were gathered from an adult woman who had mild COVID-19 (a few samples of this study predate the infection). Cell type and time point are not known. CDR3s include the opening cysteine and the closing phenylalanine or tryptophan. D genes are given only for firm matches. Clone size is given for some rows only: seen once, a few or many times, or a class if the clone is expanded.

D: NA; J: TRBJ2-1; size: few; V: TRBV6-5; DNA: TGTGCCAGCAGGACCGACAGGAACAATGAGCAGTTCTTC; CDR3: CASRTDRNNEQFF
D: NA; J: TRBJ2-3; size: few; V: TRBV29-1; DNA: TGCAGCGTAGAGGCCTACAGGGCGGTAAATACGCAGTATTTT; CDR3: CSVEAYRAVNTQYF
D: NA; J: TRBJ1-1; size: few; V: TRBV19; DNA: TGTGCCAGTAGTCCCTCGGAGGTGGGGAACACTGAAGCTTTCTTT; CDR3: CASSPSEVGNTEAFF
D: TRBD2; J: TRBJ2-7; size: NA; V: TRBV20-1; DNA: TGCAGTGCTCAATCACTAGCGGAGTCCTACGAGCAGTACTTC; CDR3: CSAQSLAESYEQYF
D: TRBD1; J: TRBJ1-1; size: NA; V: TRBV27; DNA: TGTGCCAGCACCTGGACAGGGGGCTCCCTTTTTGGCACTGAAGCTTTCTTT; CDR3: CASTWTGGSLFGTEAFF
D: NA; J: TRBJ2-7; size: few; V: TRBV7-9; DNA: TGTGCCAGCAGCTTAGCGCTGGGTTTGGGTGAGCAGTACTTC; CDR3: CASSLALGLGEQYF
D: TRBD2; J: TRBJ2-5; size: few; V: TRBV7-2; DNA: TGTGCCAGCAGCCATCTCCGGGCTAGCGGGGGGGCCCGAGAGACCCAGTACTTC; CDR3: CASSHLRASGGARETQYF
D: NA; J: TRBJ1-1; size: NA; V: TRBV9; DNA: TGTGCCAGCAGCGTAGTAGGAGACCCCGGGAAAGCTTTCTTT; CDR3: CASSVVGDPGKAFF
D: NA; J: TRBJ2-7; size: NA; V: TRBV7-2; DNA: TGTGCCAGCAGCTTAGACGGGGGATACTACGAGCAGTACTTC; CDR3: CASSLDGGYYEQYF
D: NA; J: TRBJ1-2; size: few; V: TRBV5-6; DNA: TGTGCCAGCAGCCAACGACAGGTTAACTATGGCTACACCTTC; CDR3: CASSQRQVNYGYTF
D: NA; J: TRBJ2-2; size: many; V: TRBV6-6; DNA: TGTGCCAGCAAGGACAAAGAGTCCTATACCGGGGAGCTGTTTTTT; CDR3: CASKDKESYTGELFF
D: TRBD2; J: TRBJ2-3; size: many; V: TRBV4-2; DNA: TGTGCCAGCAGCCCATTAGCGGGGGGGCCTCGGGATACGCAGTATTTT; CDR3: CASSPLAGGPRDTQYF
D: TRBD1; J: TRBJ2-4; size: few; V: TRBV28; DNA: TGTGCCAGCAGTTTATCCGTCGTTGGACAGGAAAAAAACATTCAGTACTTC; CDR3: CASSLSVVGQEKNIQYF
D: TRBD2; J: TRBJ2-3; size: NA; V: TRBV4-2; DNA: TGTGCCAGCAGCCAAGGGACTAGCGGGAGCCCAGATACGCAGTATTTT; CDR3: CASSQGTSGSPDTQYF
D: TRBD2; J: TRBJ2-5; size: few; V: TRBV20-1; DNA: TGCAGTGCTAGAAATACCGGGACTAGCGGGAGGGCCTGGGAAGAGACCCAGTACTTC; CDR3: CSARNTGTSGRAWEETQYF
D: TRBD1; J: TRBJ1-2; size: NA; V: TRBV5-4; DNA: TGTGCCAGCAGCTTCCAGGGGGGGGACTATGGCTACACCTTC; CDR3: CASSFQGGDYGYTF
D: TRBD2; J: TRBJ2-3; size: NA; V: TRBV2; DNA: TGTGCCAGCAGTGATGATCCTAGCGGGGGCACAGATACGCAGTATTTT; CDR3: CASSDDPSGGTDTQYF
D: TRBD2; J: TRBJ2-7; size: NA; V: TRBV7-9; DNA: TGTGCCAGCAGCTTAGACAACGGGGGGGAGTACTTC; CDR3: CASSLDNGGEYF
D: TRBD1; J: TRBJ2-7; size: few; V: TRBV11-1; DNA: TGTGCCAGCAGCCCCGGACAGGGGGAATGGTCCTACGAGCAGTACTTC; CDR3: CASSPGQGEWSYEQYF
D: NA; J: TRBJ2-7; size: NA; V: TRBV24-1; DNA: TGTGCCACCAGTGATCGGTCCTACGAGCAGTACTTC; CDR3: CATSDRSYEQYF
D: TRBD1; J: TRBJ1-5; size: few; V: TRBV5-1; DNA: TGCGCCAGCAGTACCGGGGACAGGGAATTGGTCAATCAGCCCCAGCATTTT; CDR3: CASSTGDRELVNQPQHF
D: NA; J: TRBJ2-7; size: NA; V: TRBV5-5; DNA: TGTGCCAGCAGCTTTGGGGGATCCTTCTACGAGCAGTACTTC; CDR3: CASSFGGSFYEQYF
D: TRBD1; J: TRBJ2-7; size: NA; V: TRBV25-1; DNA: TGTGCCAGCAGTGACATTGGACAGGCTAGCTCCTACGAGCAGTACTTC; CDR3: CASSDIGQASSYEQYF
D: NA; J: TRBJ2-1; size: many; V: TRBV29-1; DNA: TGCAGCGTTGTTCACTTAGTTGACCAGTTCTTC; CDR3: CSVVHLVDQFF
D: NA; J: TRBJ2-3; size: NA; V: TRBV7-6; DNA: TGTGCCAGCAGCTCCCGGGACTCCCCAATGAGGGATACGCAGTATTTT; CDR3: CASSSRDSPMRDTQYF
D: NA; J: TRBJ1-1; size: few; V: TRBV5-1; DNA: TGCGCCAGCAGCCCATACGACAGGAGCGTAGGGACGAACACTGAAGCTTTCTTT; CDR3: CASSPYDRSVGTNTEAFF
D: NA; J: TRBJ1-3; size: many; V: TRBV2; DNA: TGTGCCAGCAGTGACACCTTCTCTGGAAACACCATATATTTT; CDR3: CASSDTFSGNTIYF
D: NA; J: TRBJ1-1; size: few; V: TRBV4-1; DNA: TGCGCCAGCAGCCAAGAAGCCTTGAACACTGAAGCTTTCTTT; CDR3: CASSQEALNTEAFF
D: TRBD2; J: TRBJ2-3; size: few; V: TRBV20-1; DNA: TGCAGTGCTCATCCGGGACTAGCGGATAGCACAGATACGCAGTATTTT; CDR3: CSAHPGLADSTDTQYF
D: NA; J: TRBJ1-1; size: many; V: TRBV7-9; DNA: TGTGCCAGCAGCTTAATGGTGAACACTGAAGCTTTCTTT; CDR3: CASSLMVNTEAFF
D: NA; J: TRBJ1-5; size: NA; V: TRBV12-3/TRBV12-4; DNA: TGTGCCAGCAGAGATTCGGCAGGGAGCAATCAGCCCCAGCATTTT; CDR3: CASRDSAGSNQPQHF
D: NA; J: TRBJ1-2; size: few; V: TRBV9; DNA: TGTGCCAGCTCCCCCGGGCAGCCCTACTATGGCTACACCTTC; CDR3: CASSPGQPYYGYTF
D: TRBD2; J: TRBJ2-1; size: many; V: TRBV7-3; DNA: TGTGCCAGCAGCTTATTCGCGGGAGGGGCTAATGAGCAGTTCTTC; CDR3: CASSLFAGGANEQFF
D: NA; J: TRBJ2-1; size: NA; V: TRBV20-1; DNA: TGCAGTGCTAGAGCCGGGGGATCTGGGGGTGAGCAGTTCTTC; CDR3: CSARAGGSGGEQFF
D: TRBD2; J: TRBJ2-1; size: NA; V: TRBV9; DNA: TGTGCCAGCAGTGAATCCGTAGCGGGAGATTCGGATGAGCAGTTCTTC; CDR3: CASSESVAGDSDEQFF
D: NA; J: TRBJ1-3; size: NA; V: TRBV7-9; DNA: TGTGCCAGCAGCCGAATGTGGGGGTCTGGAAACACCATATATTTT; CDR3: CASSRMWGSGNTIYF
D: NA; J: TRBJ1-1; size: NA; V: TRBV6-5; DNA: TGTGCCAGCAGTGGAGGGGAGAACACTGAAGCTTTCTTT; CDR3: CASSGGENTEAFF
D: NA; J: TRBJ2-5; size: few; V: TRBV20-1; DNA: TGCAGTGCTCTCCGGGCCCAGGGTGTTGCGACCCAGTACTTC; CDR3: CSALRAQGVATQYF
D: NA; J: TRBJ2-7; size: NA; V: TRBV4-2; DNA: TGTGCCAGCAGCCAAGACTACCGGACGGAGACCTACGAGCAGTACTTC; CDR3: CASSQDYRTETYEQYF
D: NA; J: TRBJ2-7; size: few; V: TRBV5-1; DNA: TGCGCCAGCAGCTTGGGTTACTCGGCAGGAGTAACCTACGAGCAGTACTTC; CDR3: CASSLGYSAGVTYEQYF
D: TRBD1; J: TRBJ1-2; size: few; V: TRBV5-1; DNA: TGCGCCAGCAGCTTGGAAGGGACAGGGAATATCTATGGCTACACCTTC; CDR3: CASSLEGTGNIYGYTF
D: NA; J: TRBJ2-1; size: many; V: TRBV7-9; DNA: TGTGCCAGCAGCTTAGCGGAGAACAATGAGCAGTTCTTC; CDR3: CASSLAENNEQFF
D: NA; J: TRBJ1-2; size: few; V: TRBV4-1; DNA: TGCGCCAGCAGCCAGTCTACCGGCCAAGACTATGGCTACACCTTC; CDR3: CASSQSTGQDYGYTF